Following are 9 T cell receptor beta chains from one sample sequenced in a study of T cell repertoires in cytomegalovirus infection. TCRdb itself ran the reads through MiXCR, one entry per CDR3 protein. The sample includes 650,000 to 850,000 distinct CDR3 sequences, about 29% of them seen just once. Antigens of these TCRs are unknown. The sample consisted of cultured CD8+ T cells from PBMCs, taken from culture after CMV antigen stimulation. The source of these receptors is a human donor in good health (CMV status not recorded). Some clones in this sample may be carry-over from other donors' samples.

Comment on this clonotype: One junction end does not reproduce the germline sequence, and a read error may be involved. V is TRBV19 and J is TRBJ2-5; the match to TRBD2 covers 9 bases. Germline CDR1 is LNHDA and CDR2 is SQIVND (reference sequence). The CDR3 extends over 16 amino acids. This CDR3 is CASIIVPAGGLETQYF. CDR3 in DNA: TGTGCTAGTATTATAGTCCCAGCGGGGGGTCTAGAGACCCAGTACTTC.

This clonotype appeared once. J is TRBJ2-5 and V is TRBV6-5, with D uncertain. Germline-derived CDR1 and CDR2 are MNHEY and SVGAGI. The CDR3 is 11 residues long. Trimming took 10 bases from V and 9 from J, leaving 15 bases between them. CDR3 in DNA: TGTGCCACCCAGGCCGGCAAAGCCCAGTACTTC. It encodes CATQAGKAQYF.

The chain is built from TRBV11-2 and TRBJ2-7, with a possible D match to TRBD1 (5 bases). The CDR3 extends over 13 amino acids. With 2 bases removed from V and 3 bases from J, the gap between germline ends came to 8 bases. Germline V gene sequence: CDR1 SGHAT, CDR2 FQNNGV. The CDR3 loop is CASSLRTGYEQYF. CDR3 bases: TGTGCCAGCAGCTTACGTACAGGCTACGAGCAGTACTTC.

This clonotype has a handful of counts. V gene TRBV11-2 combines with J gene TRBJ1-6, with no clear D. The CDR3 runs 14 residues. Trimming took 2 bases from V and 13 from J, leaving 15 bases between them. The germline V gene has CDR1 SGHAT and CDR2 FQNNGV. CDR3 sequence: CASSLNGPAGPLHF. CDR3 nucleotide sequence: TGTGCCAGCAGCTTAAACGGACCGGCGGGTCCCCTCCACTTT.

This clonotype was detected a few times. In nucleotides, the CDR3 is TGTGCCAGCAGCCAACTAGGGGGTGACGAGCAGTACTTC. Protein product: CASSQLGGDEQYF. The chain employs TRBV4-2 and TRBJ2-7, with D possibly being TRBD1 (6 bases). The CDR3 contains 13 residues. V was cut by 2 bases and J by 5 bases, with 10 bases left in between. The V gene's germline CDR1 is LGHNA and CDR2 YNFKEQ.

This clonotype was found a few times. The chain combines TRBV12-3 or TRBV12-4 with TRBJ2-1, with 9 nucleotides matching TRBD2. J lost 8 bases, V lost 1 base, and 9 bases had no gene match. CDR3 length: 16 amino acids. The DNA for the CDR3 is TGTGCCAGCAGTTTAGTGAGCGGGGGGCCGCTATATGAGCAGTTCTTC. Protein sequence: CASSLVSGGPLYEQFF.

The chain joins TRBV4-1 to TRBJ2-3, with TRBD1 matching over 7 bases. V dropped 4 bases and J dropped 3; count of bases not matched to a gene: 28. The length of the CDR3 is 22 residues. The germline CDR1 and CDR2 sequences are MGHRA and YSYEKL. As DNA, the CDR3 is TGCGCCAGCAGCCTACCCGCAGCCCAAGATTCAAGGGGGCCCGGCGGTACAGATACGCAGTATTTT. The encoded protein is CASSLPAAQDSRGPGGTDTQYF.

This clonotype was counted ten times or more. The chain is built from TRBV7-9 and TRBJ1-1; D ambiguous. V lost 4 bases and J 3 bases, leaving 15 bases between the germline ends. This CDR3 is 15 amino acids long. CDR1 and CDR2 from the germline V gene are SEHNR and FQNEAQ (reference sequence). CDR3 sequence (DNA): TGTGCCAGCAGCTCCGATCTCAATCGGGACACTGAAGCTTTCTTT. This translates into CASSSDLNRDTEAFF.

This chain connects TRBV5-6 to TRBJ2-3; perhaps TRBD2 as D (6 bases). Trimming pared 2 bases from V and 2 bases from J, leaving 12 bases between. CDR3 length: 15 amino acids. Per the germline V gene, CDR1 is SGHDT and CDR2 is YYEEEE. The CDR3 nucleotides are TGTGCCAGCAGCTTCACTGGGGGACTCACAGATACGCAGTATTTT. Translated: CASSFTGGLTDTQYF. Full variable domain (outside the CDR3, taken from reference TRBV5-6 and TRBJ2-3): DAGVTQSPTHLIKTRGQQVTLRCSPKSGHDTVSWYQQALGQGPQFIFQYYEEEERQRGNFPDRFSGHQFPNYSSELNVNALLLGDSALYLCASSFTGGLTDTQYFGPGTRLTVL.